This T cell receptor (beta chain) was identified during a study of T cell responses to AZD1222 COVID-19 vaccine. The CDR3 contains 15 residues. Germline V gene sequence: CDR1 SEHNR, CDR2 FQNEAQ (reference sequence). V gave up 0 bases and J gave up 7 bases, with 12 bases separating them. Data came from immunoSEQ multiplex PCR; TCRdb stores just in-frame clones and leaves some out. The data contain some 120,000 clones, over 75% of them singletons. The V call is TRBV7-9, the J call TRBJ1-4; D might be TRBD1 (5 bases). The sequencing used peripheral blood, collected on day 0 of MenACWY control vaccination. The TCR was taken from an adult in good health. The CDR3 spells CASSLAAGALEKLFF. CDR3 bases: TGTGCCAGCAGCTTAGCGGCCGGGGCTCTTGAAAAACTGTTTTTT.